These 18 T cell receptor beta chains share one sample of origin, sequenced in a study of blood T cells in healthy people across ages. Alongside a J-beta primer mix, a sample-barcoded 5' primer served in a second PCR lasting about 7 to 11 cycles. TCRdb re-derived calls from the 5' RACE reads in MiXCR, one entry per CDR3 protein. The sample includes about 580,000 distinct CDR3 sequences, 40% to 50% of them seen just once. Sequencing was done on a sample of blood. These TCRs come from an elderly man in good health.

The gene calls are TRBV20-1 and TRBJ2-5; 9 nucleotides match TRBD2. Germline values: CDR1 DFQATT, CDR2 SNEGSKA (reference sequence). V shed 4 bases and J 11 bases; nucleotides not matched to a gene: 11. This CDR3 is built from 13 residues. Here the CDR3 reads CSANSGGRNEQYF. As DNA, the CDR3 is TGCAGTGCTAATAGCGGGGGAAGGAATGAGCAGTACTTC.

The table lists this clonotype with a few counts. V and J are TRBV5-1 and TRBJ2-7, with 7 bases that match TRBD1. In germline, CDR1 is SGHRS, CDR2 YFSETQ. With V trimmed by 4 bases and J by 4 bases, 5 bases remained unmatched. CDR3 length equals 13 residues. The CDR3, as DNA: TGCGCCAGCAGCGATCGACAGGGATACGAGCAGTACTTC. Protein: CASSDRQGYEQYF.

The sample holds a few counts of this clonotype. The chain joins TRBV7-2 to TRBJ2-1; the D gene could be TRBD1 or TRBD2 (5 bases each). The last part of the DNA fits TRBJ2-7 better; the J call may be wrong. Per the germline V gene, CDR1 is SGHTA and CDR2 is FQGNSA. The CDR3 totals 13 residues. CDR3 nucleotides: TGTGCCACCAGGGACGGCCCCTACAATGAGCAGTACTTC. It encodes CATRDGPYNEQYF.

The CDR3 protein is CSARREPDTQYF. For the CDR3, the DNA is TGCAGTGCTAGAAGGGAACCGGATACGCAGTATTTT. The rearrangement joins TRBV20-1 to TRBJ2-3; D remains ambiguous. This CDR3 is built from 12 residues. Per the germline V gene, CDR1 is DFQATT and CDR2 is SNEGSKA (reference sequence). The V end lost 2 bases, the J end lost 6 bases, and 9 bases lay between the germline ends.

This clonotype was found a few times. This CDR3 is CASSLETGWGTDTQYF. The CDR3 DNA reads as TGTGCCAGCAGCTTAGAGACTGGGTGGGGCACAGATACGCAGTATTTT. V gene TRBV7-9 combines with J gene TRBJ2-3; no clear D. The length of the CDR3 is 16 residues. CDR1 is SEHNR, CDR2 FQNEAQ, per germline (reference sequence). Trimming removed 1 base from V and 1 base from J, with 12 bases in between.

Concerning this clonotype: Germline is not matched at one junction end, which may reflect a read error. The DNA for the CDR3 is TGCGGTGCTAGATCCCCGGGACAGGGGGGCACTGAAGCTTTCTTT. It encodes CGARSPGQGGTEAFF. The chain links TRBV20-1 to TRBJ1-1, with 11 nucleotides matching TRBD1. The germline V gene encodes CDR1 DFQATT and CDR2 SNEGSKA (reference sequence). The CDR3 length is 15 residues.

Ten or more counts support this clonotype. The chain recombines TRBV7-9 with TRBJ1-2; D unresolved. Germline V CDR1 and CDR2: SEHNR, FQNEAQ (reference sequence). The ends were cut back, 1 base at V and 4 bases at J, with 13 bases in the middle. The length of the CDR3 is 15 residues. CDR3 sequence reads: CASSLGASTGYGYTF. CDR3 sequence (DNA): TGTGCCAGCAGCTTAGGGGCATCCACGGGCTATGGCTACACCTTC. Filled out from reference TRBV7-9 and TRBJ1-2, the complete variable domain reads DTGVSQNPRHKITKRGQNVTFRCDPISEHNRLYWYRQTLGQGPEFLTYFQNEAQLEKSRLLSDRFSAERPKGSFSTLEIQRTEQGDSAMYLCASSLGASTGYGYTFGSGTRLTVV.

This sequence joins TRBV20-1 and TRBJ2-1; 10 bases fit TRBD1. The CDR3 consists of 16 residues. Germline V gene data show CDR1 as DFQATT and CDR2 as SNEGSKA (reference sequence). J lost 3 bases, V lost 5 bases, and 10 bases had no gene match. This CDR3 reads CSARTRGQGVYNEQFF. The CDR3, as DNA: TGCAGTGCTCGAACCCGCGGACAGGGGGTCTACAATGAGCAGTTCTTC.

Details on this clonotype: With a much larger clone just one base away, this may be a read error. As DNA, the CDR3 is TGCAGCGTTGTGTACAATGAGCAGTACTTC. Its protein is CSVVYNEQYF. The rearrangement joins TRBV29-1 to TRBJ2-5; D is undetermined. The CDR3 loop spans 10 amino acids. From germline, CDR1 is SQVTM and CDR2 ANQGSEA. V gave up 4 bases and J gave up 11 bases, with 11 bases separating them.

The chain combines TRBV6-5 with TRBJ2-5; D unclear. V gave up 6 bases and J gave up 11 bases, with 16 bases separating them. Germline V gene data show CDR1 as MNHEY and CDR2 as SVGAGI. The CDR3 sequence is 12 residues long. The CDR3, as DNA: TGTGCCAGCAGGTCCACCTACAATGAGCAGTACTTC. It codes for CASRSTYNEQYF.

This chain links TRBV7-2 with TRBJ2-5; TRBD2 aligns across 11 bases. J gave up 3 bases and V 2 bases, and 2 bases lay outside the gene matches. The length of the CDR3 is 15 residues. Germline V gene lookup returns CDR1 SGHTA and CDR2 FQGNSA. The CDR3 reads CASSLWGLAEETQYF. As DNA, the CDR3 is TGTGCCAGCAGCTTATGGGGACTAGCGGAAGAGACCCAGTACTTC. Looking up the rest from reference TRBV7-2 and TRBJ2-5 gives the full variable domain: GAGVSQSPSNKVTEKGKDVELRCDPISGHTALYWYRQSLGQGLEFLIYFQGNSAPDKSGLPSDRFSAERTGGSVSTLTIQRTQQEDSAVYLCASSLWGLAEETQYFGPGTRLLVL.

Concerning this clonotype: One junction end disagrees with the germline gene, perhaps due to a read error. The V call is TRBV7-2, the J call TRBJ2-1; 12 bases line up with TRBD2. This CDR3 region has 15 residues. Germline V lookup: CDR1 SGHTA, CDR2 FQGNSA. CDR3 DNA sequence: TGTGCCAGCGGCTTAGAACTAGCGGGAGGCAATGAGCAGTTCTTC. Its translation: CASGLELAGGNEQFF.

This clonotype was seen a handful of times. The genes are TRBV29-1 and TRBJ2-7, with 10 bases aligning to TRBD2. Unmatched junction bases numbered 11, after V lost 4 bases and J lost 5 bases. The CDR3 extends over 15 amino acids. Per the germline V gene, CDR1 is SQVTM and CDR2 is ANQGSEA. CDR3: CSVGQAGGFRDEQYF. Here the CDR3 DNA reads TGCAGCGTTGGCCAAGCGGGAGGGTTTCGGGACGAGCAGTACTTC.

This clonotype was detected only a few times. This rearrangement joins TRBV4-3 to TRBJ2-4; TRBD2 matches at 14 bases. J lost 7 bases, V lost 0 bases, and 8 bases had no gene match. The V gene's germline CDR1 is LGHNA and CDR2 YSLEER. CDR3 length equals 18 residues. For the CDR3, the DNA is TGCGCCAGCAGCCAAGATCCCGGGACTAGCGGGAGAGGGAACATTCAGTACTTC. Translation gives CASSQDPGTSGRGNIQYF.

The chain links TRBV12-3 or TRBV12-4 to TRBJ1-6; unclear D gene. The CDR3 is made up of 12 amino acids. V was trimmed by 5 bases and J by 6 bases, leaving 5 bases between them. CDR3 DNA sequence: TGTGCCAGCAGTGTACTTAATTCACCCCTCCACTTT. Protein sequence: CASSVLNSPLHF.

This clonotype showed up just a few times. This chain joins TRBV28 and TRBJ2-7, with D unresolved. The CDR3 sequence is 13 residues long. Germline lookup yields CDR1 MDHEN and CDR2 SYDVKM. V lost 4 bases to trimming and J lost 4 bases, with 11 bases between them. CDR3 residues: CASSSSPRYEQYF. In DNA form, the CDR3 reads TGTGCCAGCAGTTCATCCCCTAGGTACGAGCAGTACTTC.

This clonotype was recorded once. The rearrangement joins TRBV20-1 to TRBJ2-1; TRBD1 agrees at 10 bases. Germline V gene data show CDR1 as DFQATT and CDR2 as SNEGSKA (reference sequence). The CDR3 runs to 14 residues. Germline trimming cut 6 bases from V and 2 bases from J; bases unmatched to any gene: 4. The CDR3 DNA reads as TGCAGTGCCTCCGGACAGGGGGCCTACAATGAGCAGTTCTTC. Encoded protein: CSASGQGAYNEQFF.

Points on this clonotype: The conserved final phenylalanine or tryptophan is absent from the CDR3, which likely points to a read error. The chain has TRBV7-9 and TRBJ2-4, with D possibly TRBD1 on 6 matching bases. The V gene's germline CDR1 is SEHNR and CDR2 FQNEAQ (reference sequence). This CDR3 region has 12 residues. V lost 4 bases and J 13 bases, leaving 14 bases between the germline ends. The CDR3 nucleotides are TGTGCCAGCAGCTCAGGGGCGCGAGAGCAGTACTCC. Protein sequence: CASSSGAREQYS.